The entry that follows covers one T cell receptor (beta chain) sequence. Sequenced by immunoSEQ multiplex PCR; TCRdb stores in-frame clones only, minus some. The sample lists 90,000 to 110,000 clones, 81% seen once, with over 35% in the top ten. This record comes from a study of blood T cell repertoires in COVID-19. This CDR3 contains 15 residues. Germline V gene sequence: CDR1 ENHRY, CDR2 SYGVKD. V shed 6 bases and J shed 0 bases, with 12 bases lying between them. The source is a man older than 75 with acute or convalescent COVID-19. Sequencing input: peripheral blood. The gene calls are TRBV10-3 and TRBJ2-1, with D possibly matching TRBD2 (5 bases). The CDR3 region has the DNA TGTGCCATCAGAGAACTAGTTAGCTCCTACAATGAGCAGTTCTTC. Its translation: CAIRELVSSYNEQFF.